The T cell receptor (beta chain) under discussion was sequenced for a study of cytomegalovirus exposure and HLA in healthy donors. PCR primers comprised 60 Vbeta and 13 Jbeta primers. Profiling relied on immunoSEQ multiplex PCR, and the TCRdb table lists in-frame clones only, not all of them. In the table there are over 200,000 clones, around 73% of which are singletons. There are a few counts of this clone. CDR1 is SEHNR, CDR2 FQNEAQ, per germline (reference sequence). The CDR3 is 15 residues long. After removal of 1 base from V and 5 bases from J, the junction contained 6 bases not matched to a gene.

The sample taken for sequencing was PBMCs. The chain recombines TRBV7-9 with TRBJ2-7, with TRBD1 identical over 9 bases. The sequence came from a male donor in good health and CMV-seronegative. CDR3 bases: TGTGCCAGCAGCTTAGGGACAGGGGAAGCAAACGAGCAGTACTTC. Translating gives CASSLGTGEANEQYF.